This entry is about one TCR beta chain. The entry originates in a study of blood T cell repertoires in COVID-19. The CDR3 length is 14 residues. Germline V lookup: CDR1 SQVTM, CDR2 ANQGSEA. The V segment lost 4 bases and the J segment 2 bases; nucleotides outside the gene matches: 6. Study processing details: For nucleated cells, counts were estimated from reference gene primer amplification. Assay used: immunoSEQ multiplex PCR; TCRdb lists only in-frame clones, some missing. From that table come the V and J calls and clone size; the DNA was used to work out D and trimming. The sample gives approximately 230,000 clones, 88% of which show up once; approximately 1.4% is in the top ten.

The gene calls are TRBV29-1 and TRBJ2-3, with 7 positions matching TRBD2. This sequence originates from an elderly man with acute or convalescent COVID-19. Sequenced material: peripheral blood. CDR3 amino acids: CSVGEGTNTDTQYF. CDR3 nucleotides: TGCAGCGTTGGGGAAGGGACTAACACAGATACGCAGTATTTT.